The clone carrying this TCR beta chain was recorded many times. Its antigen is currently unknown. Certain patients, namely those with other autoimmune diseases, uncontrolled infections, pregnancy or lactation, were excluded. PBMCs were obtained from 9 to 10 ml of fresh peripheral blood. Amplification of the TCR beta CDR3 regions used RNA transcripts (as template). Second-round multiplex PCR came after first-round RT-PCR with HTBI primers. Each CDR3 protein gets one entry after TCRdb re-called the multiplex PCR reads with MiXCR. Of more than 550,000 distinct CDR3 sequences listed, roughly 39% are singletons. The record originates from a study of Graves' ophthalmopathy and Graves' hyperthyroidism. The wider study: Ahead of any treatment, peripheral blood was obtained at the initial diagnosis.

CDR1 and CDR2 from the germline V gene are SGHTA and FQGNSA. The length of the CDR3 is 16 residues. V lost 0 bases and J lost 0, with 11 bases in between. General observations from the study: Appearing in blood as well were most expanded thyroid clonotypes above 0.001 frequency.

The clonotype originates from an adult man with Graves' ophthalmopathy. Sequencing was carried out using peripheral blood. The chain uses TRBV7-2 and TRBJ1-2; the D is unclear. The CDR3 DNA follows: TGTGCCAGCAGCTTAGCAGGGCCTCCCGCTAACTATGGCTACACCTTC. The encoded protein is CASSLAGPPANYGYTF.